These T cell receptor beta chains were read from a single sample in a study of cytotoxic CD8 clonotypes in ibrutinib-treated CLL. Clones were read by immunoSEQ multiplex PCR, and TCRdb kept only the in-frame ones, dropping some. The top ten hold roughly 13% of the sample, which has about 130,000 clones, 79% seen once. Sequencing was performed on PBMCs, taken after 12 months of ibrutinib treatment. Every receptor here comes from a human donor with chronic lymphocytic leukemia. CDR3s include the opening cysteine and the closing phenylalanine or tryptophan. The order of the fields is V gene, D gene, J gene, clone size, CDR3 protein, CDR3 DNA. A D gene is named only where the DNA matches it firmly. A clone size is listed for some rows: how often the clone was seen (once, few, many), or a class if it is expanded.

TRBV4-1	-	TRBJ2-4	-	CASSQDTLAKNIQYF	TGCGCCAGCAGCCAAGATACGTTAGCCAAAAACATTCAGTACTTC
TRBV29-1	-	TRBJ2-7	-	CSVEARSPYEQYF	TGCAGCGTTGAAGCAAGGTCTCCCTACGAGCAGTACTTC
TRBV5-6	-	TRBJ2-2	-	CASSSNLGELFF	TGTGCCAGCAGCTCCAACTTGGGGGAGCTGTTTTTT
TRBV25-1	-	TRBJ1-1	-	CASRQNTEAFF	TGTGCCAGCAGACAGAACACTGAAGCTTTCTTT
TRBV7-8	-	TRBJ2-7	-	CASSISGASSYEQYF	TGTGCCAGCAGCATTTCAGGGGCCAGCTCCTACGAGCAGTACTTC
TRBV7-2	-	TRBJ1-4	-	CASSRGLEGRNEKLFF	TGTGCCAGCAGCCGGGGGTTGGAAGGAAGGAATGAAAAACTGTTTTTT
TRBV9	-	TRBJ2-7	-	CASGGGSDEQYF	TGTGCCAGCGGGGGCGGCTCCGACGAGCAGTACTTC
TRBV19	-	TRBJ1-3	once	CASSMGDSSGNTIYF	TGTGCCAGTAGTATGGGAGACAGCTCTGGAAACACCATATATTTT
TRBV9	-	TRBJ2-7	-	CASSVVGGQQYF	TGTGCCAGCAGCGTAGTAGGCGGACAGCAGTACTTC
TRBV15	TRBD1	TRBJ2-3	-	CATSRDAGDRETGTDTQYF	TGTGCCACCAGCAGAGATGCGGGGGACAGGGAAACGGGCACAGATACGCAGTATTTT
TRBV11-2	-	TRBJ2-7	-	CASSLEGRVYEQYF	TGTGCCAGCAGCTTAGAGGGCAGGGTGTACGAGCAGTACTTC
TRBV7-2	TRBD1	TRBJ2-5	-	CASSQRAGGETQYF	TGTGCCAGCAGCCAAAGGGCAGGGGGAGAGACCCAGTACTTC
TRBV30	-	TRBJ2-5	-	CAWCRGPRQETQYF	TGTGCCTGGTGCCGGGGCCCTCGCCAAGAGACCCAGTACTTC
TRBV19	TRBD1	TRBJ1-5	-	CASSRSGTGGFSNQPQHF	TGTGCCAGTAGTAGATCCGGGACAGGGGGCTTTAGCAATCAGCCCCAGCATTTT